This entry lists 8 T cell receptor beta chains sequenced from one sample in a study of human T cells and chemical hapten exposure. The time point: patch test 1, 2 weeks after DPC sensitization. Sample treatment: therapeutic diphenylcyclopropenone sensitization with weekly scalp DPC. TCRdb recomputed calls from the RACE reads with MiXCR, one row per CDR3 protein. The profile covers fewer than 130,000 distinct CDR3 sequences, with approximately 11% appearing a single time and 3% to 4% taken by the ten largest. This sample comprised whole blood, obtained in connection with sensitization to the hapten diphenylcyclopropenone (DPC). Every receptor here comes from a woman in her forties with alopecia areata. Some clones in this sample may be carry-over from other donors' samples.

This chain links TRBV27 with TRBJ1-3, with D unresolved. The ends were cut back, 6 bases at V and 4 bases at J, with 10 bases in the middle. The CDR3 is made up of 13 amino acids. Germline CDR1 reads MNHEY; CDR2 reads SMNVEV (reference sequence). The CDR3 DNA reads as TGTGCCAGCAGCCCCCTCGTCGGAAACACCATATATTTT. Protein product: CASSPLVGNTIYF.

This clonotype was picked up a small number of times. The chain employs TRBV6-5 and TRBJ2-7; 7 bases are shared with TRBD2. The CDR3 has 14 residues. The J segment lost 4 bases and the V segment lost 6 bases, leaving 9 bases of the junction unmatched. CDR1 is MNHEY, CDR2 SVGAGI, per germline. The CDR3 here is CASSPPGGLYEQYF. The CDR3 DNA reads TGTGCCAGCAGCCCCCCGGGGGGATTGTACGAGCAGTACTTC.

The chain is built from TRBV3-1 and TRBJ2-7, with 9 bases lining up with TRBD2. CDR1 is LGHDT, CDR2 YNNKEL, per germline (reference sequence). The junction had 6 bases not matched to a gene; V was cut back by 4 bases and J by 5 bases. CDR3 length: 14 residues. The CDR3, as DNA: TGTGCCAGCAGCCCGGGACTAGCTAGCGACGAGCAGTACTTC. It encodes CASSPGLASDEQYF.

This clonotype appeared many times. CDR3 protein: CASWDRGSSSHF. The DNA for the CDR3 is TGTGCCAGCTGGGACAGGGGCTCTTCATCGCATTTT. The V and J genes are TRBV9 and TRBJ1-5; 10 bases fit TRBD1. J gave up 15 bases and V 7 bases, and 10 bases lay outside the gene matches. CDR3 size: 12 residues. CDR1 and CDR2 (germline): SGDLS, YYNGEE.

A note on this clonotype: A read error is possible here, since a much larger clone lies one base away. The chain links TRBV7-2 to TRBJ2-7, with D uncertain. There are 13 residues in the CDR3. Germline values: CDR1 SGHTA, CDR2 FQGNSA. As DNA, the CDR3 is TGTGCCAACAGCTTAGCCAGGCTCTACGAGCAGTACTTC. As protein: CANSLARLYEQYF.

The table lists this clonotype with a few counts. CDR3 DNA sequence: TGTGCCAGCAGTTTTTCCGACCTCCTATTCGGCGAGCAGTACTTC. It translates to CASSFSDLLFGEQYF. The chain carries TRBV28 and TRBJ2-7, with D unresolved. The ends were cut back, 3 bases at V and 6 bases at J, with 18 bases in the middle. The germline gives CDR1 MDHEN, CDR2 SYDVKM. The CDR3 has 15 amino acids.

This clonotype was seen at least ten times. V and J are TRBV3-1 and TRBJ1-3; D unclear. The germline CDR1 and CDR2 sequences are LGHDT and YNNKEL (reference sequence). The length of the CDR3 is 16 residues. V lost 0 bases, J lost 0 bases, and 9 bases lay in between. Written as DNA, the CDR3 is TGTGCCAGCAGCCAAGAAGTTGCGAGCTCTGGAAACACCATATATTTT. Protein sequence: CASSQEVASSGNTIYF.

V and J are TRBV12-3 or TRBV12-4 and TRBJ1-6; D may be TRBD1 (6 bases). V was shortened by 3 bases and J by 7 bases, with 13 bases between the two germline ends. The CDR3 has 15 amino acids. For the CDR3, the DNA is TGTGCCAGCAGTTTGGCAGGGGCTTACAATTCACCCCTCCACTTT. Its translation is CASSLAGAYNSPLHF.